This T cell receptor (beta chain) is drawn from a study of identical twins. Findings of the study overall: These conclusions were based on statistical analysis (cross-sectional, not following the same donors).

The germline gives CDR1 LGHNA, CDR2 YNFKEQ. There are 15 residues in the CDR3. The junction had 6 bases not matched to a gene; V was cut back by 0 bases and J by 7 bases. A remark on this clonotype: What it binds is not known.

cDNA carried unique molecular identifiers, and a universal primer site was added by template switching. MiXCR, run by TCRdb on the 5' RACE reads, gives a single entry per CDR3 protein. This sample has around 290,000 distinct CDR3 sequences, with 8.5% to 9.5% found just once. These data also featured in a second study, about yellow fever vaccine responses in identical twins.

The sample was CD8+ T cells sorted from blood. The chain carries TRBV4-2 and TRBJ2-1, with 7 bases matching TRBD2. The sequence derives from a woman aged 18-29 years in good health. The CDR3 nucleotides are TGTGCCAGCAGCCAAGATTCGGGGGGAGGGAATGAGCAGTTCTTC. Translated, it gives CASSQDSGGGNEQFF.